A single T cell receptor beta chain is shown here with its context. Antigen unknown. The record originates from a study of OX40 agonist ivuxolimab in advanced cancers. Across the study: Melanoma, hepatocellular carcinoma, head and neck or renal cell cancer occurred in dose-escalation patients. Study findings and constraints: Blood T cells, both CD4+ and CD8+, expanded clonally by week 6 at 0.1 to 3.0 mg/kg.

Between the trimmed V and J ends, which lost 2 bases and 9 bases, there was a span of 11 bases. CDR3 length: 13 residues. The germline gives CDR1 MNHNS, CDR2 SASEGT. The table came from immunoSEQ multiplex PCR; TCRdb's copy has only in-frame clones and leaves some out. The sample includes roughly 83,000 clones, roughly nine tenths of them seen just once. Patients who had autoimmune disease history or got systemic immunosuppression were left out. The receptor's source is an adult with an advanced solid tumor such as melanoma, head and neck, liver or kidney cancer. This sample comprised CD4+ or CD8+ T cells sorted from blood, obtained in a trial of the OX40 agonist ivuxolimab. The rearrangement joins TRBV6-1 to TRBJ1-3; D is unclear. CDR3 sequence: CASSELLGPTIYF. CDR3 in DNA: TGTGCCAGCAGTGAATTGCTAGGACCCACCATATATTTT.